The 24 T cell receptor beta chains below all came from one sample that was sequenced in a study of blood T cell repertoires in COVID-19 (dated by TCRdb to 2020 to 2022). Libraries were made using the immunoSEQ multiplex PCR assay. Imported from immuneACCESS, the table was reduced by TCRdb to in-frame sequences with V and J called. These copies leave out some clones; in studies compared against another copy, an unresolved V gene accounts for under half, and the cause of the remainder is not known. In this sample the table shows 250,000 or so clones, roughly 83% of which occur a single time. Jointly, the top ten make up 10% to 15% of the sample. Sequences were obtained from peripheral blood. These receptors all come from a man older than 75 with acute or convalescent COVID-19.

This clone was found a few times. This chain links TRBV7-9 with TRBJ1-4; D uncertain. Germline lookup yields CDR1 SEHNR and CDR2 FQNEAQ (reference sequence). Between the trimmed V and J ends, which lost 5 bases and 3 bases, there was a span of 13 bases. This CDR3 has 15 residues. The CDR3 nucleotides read TGTGCCAGCAGCCCTGGCCTTACCTCTAATGAAAAACTGTTTTTT. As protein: CASSPGLTSNEKLFF. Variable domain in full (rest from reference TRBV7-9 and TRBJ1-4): DTGVSQNPRHKITKRGQNVTFRCDPISEHNRLYWYRQTLGQGPEFLTYFQNEAQLEKSRLLSDRFSAERPKGSFSTLEIQRTEQGDSAMYLCASSPGLTSNEKLFFGSGTQLSVL.

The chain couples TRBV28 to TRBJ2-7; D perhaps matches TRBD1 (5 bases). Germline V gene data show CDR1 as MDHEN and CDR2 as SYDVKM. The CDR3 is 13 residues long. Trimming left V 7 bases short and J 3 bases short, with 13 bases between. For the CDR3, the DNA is TGTGCCAGCACGCCAGGGAACAACTACGAGCAGTACTTC. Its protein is CASTPGNNYEQYF.

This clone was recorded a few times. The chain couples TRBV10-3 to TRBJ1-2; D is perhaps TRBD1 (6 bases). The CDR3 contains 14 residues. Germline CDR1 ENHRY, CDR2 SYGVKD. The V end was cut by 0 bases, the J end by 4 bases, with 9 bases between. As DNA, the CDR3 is TGTGCCATCAGTGAGTCCGACAGGATCTATGGCTACACCTTC. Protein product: CAISESDRIYGYTF.

Here the CDR3 reads CASSPPSGGVRDTQYF. The DNA of the CDR3 is TGTGCCAGCAGCCCCCCAAGCGGGGGAGTAAGAGATACGCAGTATTTT. The chain employs TRBV7-9 and TRBJ2-3, with TRBD2 matching 8 bases. CDR3 length equals 16 residues. CDR1 is SEHNR, CDR2 FQNEAQ, per germline (reference sequence). V was pared by 5 bases and J by 5 bases, with 12 bases of the junction left unmatched.

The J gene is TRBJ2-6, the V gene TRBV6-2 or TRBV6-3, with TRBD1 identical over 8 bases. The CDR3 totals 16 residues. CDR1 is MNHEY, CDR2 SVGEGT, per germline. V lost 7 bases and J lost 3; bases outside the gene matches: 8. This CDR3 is CASNPQGAIGANVLTF. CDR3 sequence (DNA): TGTGCCAGCAACCCCCAGGGGGCCATTGGGGCCAACGTCCTGACTTTC.

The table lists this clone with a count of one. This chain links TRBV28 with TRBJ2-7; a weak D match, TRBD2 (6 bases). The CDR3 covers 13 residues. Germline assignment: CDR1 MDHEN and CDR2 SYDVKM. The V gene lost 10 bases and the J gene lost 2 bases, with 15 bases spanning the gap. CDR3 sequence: CATSRGSPYEQYF. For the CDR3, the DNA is TGTGCCACCTCCCGGGGGTCTCCCTACGAGCAGTACTTC.

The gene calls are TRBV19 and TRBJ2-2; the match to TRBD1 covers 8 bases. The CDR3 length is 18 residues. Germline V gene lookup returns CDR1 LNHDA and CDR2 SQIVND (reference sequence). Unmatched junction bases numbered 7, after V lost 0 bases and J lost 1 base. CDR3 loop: CASSIDRGDRGNTGELFF. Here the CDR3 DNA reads TGTGCCAGTAGTATAGATAGGGGAGACAGGGGGAACACCGGGGAGCTGTTTTTT.

CDR3 nucleotide sequence: TGTGCCAGCAGTTACCTCAGGAAAGATCAGCCCCAGCATTTT. Amino acids: CASSYLRKDQPQHF. The chain joins TRBV2 to TRBJ1-5; D unclear. V gave up 5 bases and J gave up 5 bases, with 13 bases separating them. CDR3 length: 14 amino acids. Germline V gene sequence: CDR1 SNHLY, CDR2 FYNNEI.

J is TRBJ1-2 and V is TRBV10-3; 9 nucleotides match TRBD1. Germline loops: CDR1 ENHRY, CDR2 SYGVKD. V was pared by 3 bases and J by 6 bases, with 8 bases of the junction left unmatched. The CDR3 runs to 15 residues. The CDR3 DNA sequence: TGTGCCATCAGTGATTCTACAGGGGGCGCTGATGGCTACACCTTC. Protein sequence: CAISDSTGGADGYTF.

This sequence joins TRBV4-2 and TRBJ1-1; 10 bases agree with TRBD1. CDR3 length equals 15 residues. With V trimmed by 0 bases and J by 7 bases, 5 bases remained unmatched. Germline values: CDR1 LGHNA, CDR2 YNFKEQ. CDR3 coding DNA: TGTGCCAGCAGCCAAGAGGCCGGGACAGGGGTTGAAGCTTTCTTT. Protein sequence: CASSQEAGTGVEAFF.

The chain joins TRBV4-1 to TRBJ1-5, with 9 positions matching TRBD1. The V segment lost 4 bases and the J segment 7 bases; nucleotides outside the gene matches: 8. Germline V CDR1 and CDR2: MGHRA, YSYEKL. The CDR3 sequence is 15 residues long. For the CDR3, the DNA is TGCGCCAGCAGCCCAGAGGGGACAGGGAGGCAGCCCCAGCATTTT. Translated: CASSPEGTGRQPQHF.

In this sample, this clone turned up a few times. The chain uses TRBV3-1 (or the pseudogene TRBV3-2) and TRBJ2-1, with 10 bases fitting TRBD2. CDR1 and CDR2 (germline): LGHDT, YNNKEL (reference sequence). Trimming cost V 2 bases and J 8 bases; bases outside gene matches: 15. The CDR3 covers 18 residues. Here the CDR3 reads CASSQPFSIAGGEDEQFF. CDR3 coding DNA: TGTGCCAGCAGCCAACCATTTTCTATAGCGGGGGGCGAGGATGAGCAGTTCTTC.

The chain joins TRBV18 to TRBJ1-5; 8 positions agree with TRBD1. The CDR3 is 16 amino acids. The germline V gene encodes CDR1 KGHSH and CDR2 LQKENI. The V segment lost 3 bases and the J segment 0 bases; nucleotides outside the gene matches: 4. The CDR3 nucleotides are TGTGCCAGCTCACCGGGACAGGAGCTTAGCAATCAGCCCCAGCATTTT. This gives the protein CASSPGQELSNQPQHF. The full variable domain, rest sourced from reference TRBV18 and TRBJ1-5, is NAGVMQNPRHLVRRRGQEARLRCSPMKGHSHVYWYRQLPEEGLKFMVYLQKENIIDESGMPKERFSAEFPKEGPSILRIQQVVRGDSAAYFCASSPGQELSNQPQHFGDGTRLSIL.

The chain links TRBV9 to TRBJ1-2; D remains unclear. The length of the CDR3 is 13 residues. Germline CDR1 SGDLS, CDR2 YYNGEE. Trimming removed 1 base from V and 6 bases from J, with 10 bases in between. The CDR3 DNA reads TGTGCCAGCAGCGTATCTGCGGCCGATGGCTACACCTTC. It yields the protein CASSVSAADGYTF.

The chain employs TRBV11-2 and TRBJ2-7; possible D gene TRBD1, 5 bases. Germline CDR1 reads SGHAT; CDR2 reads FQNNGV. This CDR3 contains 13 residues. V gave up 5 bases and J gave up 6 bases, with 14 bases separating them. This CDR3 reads CASSRSIQGEQYF. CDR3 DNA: TGTGCCAGCAGCAGAAGCATTCAGGGCGAGCAGTACTTC.

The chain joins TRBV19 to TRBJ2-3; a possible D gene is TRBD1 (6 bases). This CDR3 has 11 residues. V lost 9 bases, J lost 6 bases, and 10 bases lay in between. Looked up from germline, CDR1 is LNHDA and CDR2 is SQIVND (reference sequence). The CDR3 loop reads CASNRDDTQYF. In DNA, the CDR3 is TGTGCCAGCAACAGGGACGATACGCAGTATTTT.

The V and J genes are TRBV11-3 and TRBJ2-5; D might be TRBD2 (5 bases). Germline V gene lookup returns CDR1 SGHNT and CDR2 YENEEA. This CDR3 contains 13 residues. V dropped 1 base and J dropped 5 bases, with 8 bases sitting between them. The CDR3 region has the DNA TGTGCCAGCAGCTTAGTGACGGGGGAGACCCAGTACTTC. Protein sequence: CASSLVTGETQYF.

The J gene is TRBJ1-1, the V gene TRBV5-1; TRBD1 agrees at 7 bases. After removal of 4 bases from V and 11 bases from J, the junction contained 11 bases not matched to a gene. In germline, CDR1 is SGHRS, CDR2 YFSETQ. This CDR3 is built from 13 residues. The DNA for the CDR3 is TGCGCCAGCAGCGAACCGGGACAGCTGAAGGCTTTCTTT. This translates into CASSEPGQLKAFF.

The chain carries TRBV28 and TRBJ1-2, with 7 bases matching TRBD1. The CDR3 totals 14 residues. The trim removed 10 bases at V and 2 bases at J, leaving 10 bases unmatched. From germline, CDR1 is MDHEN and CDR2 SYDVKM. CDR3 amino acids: CAINSGGNNYGYTF. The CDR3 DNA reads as TGTGCCATCAACTCAGGGGGAAACAACTATGGCTACACCTTC.

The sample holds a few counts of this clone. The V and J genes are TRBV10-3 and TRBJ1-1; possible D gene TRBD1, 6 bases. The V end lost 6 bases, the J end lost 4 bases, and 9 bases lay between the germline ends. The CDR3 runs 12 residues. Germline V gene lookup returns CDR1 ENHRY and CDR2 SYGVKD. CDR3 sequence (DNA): TGTGCCATCAGGGGGGCCGGCACTGAAGCTTTCTTT. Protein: CAIRGAGTEAFF.

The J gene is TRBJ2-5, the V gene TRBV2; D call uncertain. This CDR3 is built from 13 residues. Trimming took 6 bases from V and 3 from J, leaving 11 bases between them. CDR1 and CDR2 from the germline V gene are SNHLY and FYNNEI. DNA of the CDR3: TGTGCCAGCAGCTACCTCGGTAAAGAGACCCAGTACTTC. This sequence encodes CASSYLGKETQYF.

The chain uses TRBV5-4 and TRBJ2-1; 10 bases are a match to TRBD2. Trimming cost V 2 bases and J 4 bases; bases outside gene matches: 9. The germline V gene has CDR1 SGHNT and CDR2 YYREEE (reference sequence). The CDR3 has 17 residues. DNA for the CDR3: TGTGCCAGCAGCTTCCATTCCGGGACTAGCGTTTACAATGAGCAGTTCTTC. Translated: CASSFHSGTSVYNEQFF.

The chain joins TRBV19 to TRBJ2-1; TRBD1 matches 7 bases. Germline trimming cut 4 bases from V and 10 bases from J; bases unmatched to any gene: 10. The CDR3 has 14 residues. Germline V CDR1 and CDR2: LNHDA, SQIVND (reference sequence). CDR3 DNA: TGTGCCAGTAGTAGCGACCGGCCGACAGGGGAGCAGTTCTTC. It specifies CASSSDRPTGEQFF.

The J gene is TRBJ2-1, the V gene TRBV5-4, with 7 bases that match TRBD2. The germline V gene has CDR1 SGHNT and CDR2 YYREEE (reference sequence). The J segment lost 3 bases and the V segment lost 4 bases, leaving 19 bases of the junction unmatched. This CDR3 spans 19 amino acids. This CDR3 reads CASSPPASGLVLGYNEQFF. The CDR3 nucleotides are TGTGCCAGCAGCCCCCCAGCTAGCGGATTGGTCTTGGGCTACAATGAGCAGTTCTTC.